Below are 25 T cell receptor beta chains sequenced from a single sample in a study of blood T cell repertoires in COVID-19. Libraries were prepared by immunoSEQ multiplex PCR; TCRdb keeps only in-frame clonotypes and omits some of them. In the table there are 100,000 to 150,000 clones, under 85% of which are singletons. Source material: peripheral blood. These receptors all stem from a man aged 40-50 years with active or convalescent COVID-19.

The rearrangement links TRBV3-1 (or the pseudogene TRBV3-2) to TRBJ2-5; 8 nucleotides match TRBD1. Germline-derived CDR1 and CDR2 are LGHDT and YNNKEL (reference sequence). The CDR3 consists of 15 residues. The V and J ends lost 5 bases and 4 bases, in that order; junction bases with no gene match: 9. The CDR3 loop is CASSATSGQGETQYF. CDR3 DNA sequence: TGTGCCAGCAGCGCAACCTCCGGACAGGGAGAGACCCAGTACTTC.

In its sample, this clone was seen a few times. The chain links TRBV24-1 to TRBJ1-5; weak D call: TRBD1 (6 bases). The CDR3 runs 14 residues. The germline CDR1 and CDR2 sequences are KGHDR and SFDVKD. Trimming took off 5 bases at V and 3 bases at J, with 10 bases between the two ends. The CDR3 here is CATSAPGVNQPQHF. In DNA, the CDR3 is TGTGCCACCAGTGCCCCAGGGGTCAATCAGCCCCAGCATTTT.

This clone has more than one count but fewer than ten. V is TRBV7-3 and J is TRBJ2-6; a weak D match, TRBD1 (5 bases). The germline V gene encodes CDR1 SGHTA and CDR2 FQGTGA. The CDR3 has 15 amino acids. V lost 5 bases and J lost 3, with 11 bases in between. The CDR3 DNA sequence: TGTGCCAGCAGCGTACAGGTCAATGGGGCCAACGTCCTGACTTTC. It translates to CASSVQVNGANVLTF.

V is TRBV27 and J is TRBJ1-2; 8 bases line up with TRBD1. Trimming cost V 6 bases and J 5 bases; bases outside gene matches: 8. CDR1 is MNHEY and CDR2 is SMNVEV in the germline V gene (reference sequence). This CDR3 comprises 14 residues. CDR3 sequence reads: CASRMTGALYGYTF. The CDR3 DNA follows: TGTGCCAGCAGGATGACAGGGGCCCTTTATGGCTACACCTTC.

The genes are TRBV4-1 and TRBJ2-2; no clear D gene. V lost 2 bases and J lost 2, with 12 bases in between. The germline V gene encodes CDR1 MGHRA and CDR2 YSYEKL. This CDR3 spans 16 amino acids. The CDR3 DNA is TGCGCCAGCAGCCAAAAGAGTACCGATAACACCGGGGAGCTGTTTTTT. Amino acids: CASSQKSTDNTGELFF.

In its sample, this clone was seen once. The chain joins TRBV18 to TRBJ2-7; 8 nucleotides agree with TRBD1. V gave up 6 bases and J gave up 7 bases; unmatched junction bases: 8. This CDR3 has 13 residues. Germline CDR1 KGHSH, CDR2 LQKENI. The CDR3 loop is CASSQDRAREQYF. The DNA of the CDR3 is TGTGCCAGCTCGCAGGACAGGGCTAGAGAGCAGTACTTC.

This clone was observed a single time. J is TRBJ2-5 and V is TRBV19, with D perhaps TRBD1 (7 bases). This CDR3 is built from 16 residues. Per germline, CDR1 LNHDA and CDR2 SQIVND (reference sequence). V was cut by 4 bases and J by 2 bases, with 17 bases left in between. The CDR3 DNA reads TGTGCCAGTAGTAGCTCCAGGGGGGCAAAACAAGAGACCCAGTACTTC. This encodes CASSSSRGAKQETQYF.

The J gene is TRBJ1-1, the V gene TRBV29-1, with D uncertain. Trimming removed 4 bases at V and 0 bases at J, with 9 bases between. Germline values: CDR1 SQVTM, CDR2 ANQGSEA. This CDR3 region has 13 residues. CDR3 region: CSVAQKMNTEAFF. The CDR3 nucleotides are TGCAGCGTTGCACAGAAGATGAACACTGAAGCTTTCTTT. Filled out from reference TRBV29-1 and TRBJ1-1, the complete variable domain reads SAVISQKPSRDICQRGTSLTIQCQVDSQVTMMFWYRQQPGQSLTLIATANQGSEATYESGFVIDKFPISRPNLTFSTLTVSNMSPEDSSIYLCSVAQKMNTEAFFGQGTRLTVV.

The chain couples TRBV7-3 to TRBJ2-7, with TRBD2 identical over 8 bases. This CDR3 contains 14 residues. Germline V CDR1 and CDR2: SGHTA, FQGTGA. The J segment lost 3 bases and the V segment lost 5 bases, leaving 6 bases of the junction unmatched. The DNA of the CDR3 is TGTGCCAGCAGCACCTCCGGGACTAGCTACGAGCAGTACTTC. It codes for CASSTSGTSYEQYF. The complete variable domain, with remaining parts taken from reference TRBV7-3 and TRBJ2-7, reads GAGVSQTPSNKVTEKGKYVELRCDPISGHTALYWYRQSLGQGPEFLIYFQGTGAADDSGLPNDRFFAVRPEGSVSTLKIQRTERGDSAVYLCASSTSGTSYEQYFGPGTRLTVT.

The chain has TRBV2 and TRBJ2-1; D unclear. The V end was cut by 8 bases, the J end by 3 bases, with 8 bases between. Germline V gives CDR1 SNHLY, CDR2 FYNNEI. The CDR3 sequence is 12 residues long. CDR3 DNA: TGTGCCAGCTGCCCGGGCTACAATGAGCAGTTCTTC. This encodes CASCPGYNEQFF. Combining the CDR3 with reference TRBV2 and TRBJ2-1 gives the whole variable domain EPEVTQTPSHQVTQMGQEVILRCVPISNHLYFYWYRQILGQKVEFLVSFYNNEISEKSEIFDDQFSVERPDGSNFTLKIRSTKLEDSAMYFCASCPGYNEQFFGPGTRLTVL.

V gene TRBV3-1 (or the pseudogene TRBV3-2) combines with J gene TRBJ1-1, with 8 bases identical to TRBD1. CDR3 size: 17 residues. The J segment lost 5 bases and the V segment lost 4 bases, leaving 15 bases of the junction unmatched. Germline loops: CDR1 LGHDT, CDR2 YNNKEL (reference sequence). This CDR3 is CASSLATPRGLATEAFF. The DNA of the CDR3 is TGTGCCAGCAGCCTCGCAACCCCCAGGGGGCTGGCGACTGAAGCTTTCTTT.

This clone was counted only a few times. The V and J genes are TRBV11-3 and TRBJ2-1; the D gene is possibly TRBD2 (6 bases). V was trimmed by 3 bases and J by 4 bases, leaving 7 bases between them. Germline V gene data show CDR1 as SGHNT and CDR2 as YENEEA. This CDR3 has 13 residues. CDR3 in amino acids: CASSFGGYNEQFF. The CDR3 coding sequence is TGTGCCAGCAGCTTCGGGGGATACAATGAGCAGTTCTTC. The full variable domain, in which reference TRBV11-3 and TRBJ2-1 provide the parts outside the CDR3, is EAGVVQSPRYKIIEKKQPVAFWCNPISGHNTLYWYLQNLGQGPELLIRYENEEAVDDSQLPKDRFSAERLKGVDSTLKIQPAELGDSAVYLCASSFGGYNEQFFGPGTRLTVL.

This chain links TRBV12-3 or TRBV12-4 with TRBJ2-7; 7 positions agree with TRBD1. With 6 bases clipped from V and 5 bases from J, the junction kept 7 bases outside the gene matches. The length of the CDR3 is 13 residues. The CDR3 region is CASSRQGSHEQYF. The CDR3 DNA sequence: TGTGCCAGCAGCCGACAGGGCAGTCACGAGCAGTACTTC.

This chain links TRBV7-3 with TRBJ1-1, with 9 bases aligning to TRBD1. The CDR3 consists of 14 residues. V shed 4 bases and J 11 bases; nucleotides not matched to a gene: 11. Germline assignment: CDR1 SGHTA and CDR2 FQGTGA. This chain's CDR3 is CASSYQSQGAGAFF. For the CDR3, the DNA is TGTGCCAGCAGCTACCAATCACAGGGGGCCGGGGCTTTCTTT.

This chain links TRBV19 with TRBJ1-2, with 11 bases identical to TRBD1. With 0 bases clipped from V and 12 bases from J, the junction kept 6 bases outside the gene matches. The CDR3 runs 14 residues. The germline V gene encodes CDR1 LNHDA and CDR2 SQIVND (reference sequence). In nucleotides, the CDR3 is TGTGCCAGTAGTATAGAGGAGGACAGGGGGCCCAACACCTTC. This gives the protein CASSIEEDRGPNTF.

The rearrangement uses TRBV30 and TRBJ1-1; perhaps TRBD1 as D (6 bases). Trimming removed 3 bases at V and 5 bases at J, with 13 bases between. This CDR3 is built from 13 residues. Germline CDR1 GTSNPN, CDR2 SVGIG (reference sequence). The CDR3 nucleotides read TGTGCCTGGAGAGGGCAGGGGAGAACTGAAGCTTTCTTT. Amino acid sequence: CAWRGQGRTEAFF.

V and J are TRBV7-9 and TRBJ2-5, with D unclear. CDR1 SEHNR and CDR2 FQNEAQ come from the germline V gene (reference sequence). V lost 7 bases and J lost 5, with 11 bases in between. The CDR3 runs to 12 residues. This CDR3 reads CASTLSGETQYF. CDR3 bases: TGTGCCAGCACTTTATCCGGGGAGACCCAGTACTTC.

This chain joins TRBV11-2 and TRBJ2-7; maybe TRBD1 (6 bases). The CDR3 has 15 residues. Germline loops: CDR1 SGHAT, CDR2 FQNNGV. The V end was cut by 5 bases, the J end by 0 bases, with 14 bases between. The CDR3 here is CASSTFLGGSYEQYF. The DNA of the CDR3 is TGTGCCAGCAGCACCTTCCTAGGGGGCTCCTACGAGCAGTACTTC.

The chain joins TRBV2 to TRBJ1-6, with TRBD1 matching over 8 bases. Germline V CDR1 and CDR2: SNHLY, FYNNEI. The V segment lost 5 bases and the J segment 7 bases; nucleotides outside the gene matches: 10. This CDR3 contains 16 residues. CDR3 in amino acids: CASSPNGQGLNSPLHF. CDR3 coding DNA: TGTGCCAGCAGTCCAAACGGACAGGGCCTAAATTCACCCCTCCACTTT.

This sequence joins TRBV3-1 (or the pseudogene TRBV3-2) and TRBJ2-2, with 7 bases matching TRBD1. V trimming: 1 base; J trimming: 5 bases; junction bases outside the gene matches: 7. Germline-derived CDR1 and CDR2 are LGHDT and YNNKEL (reference sequence). The CDR3 consists of 16 residues. In nucleotides, the CDR3 is TGTGCCAGCAGCCAAGCCCGACAGGGTTGGACCGGGGAGCTGTTTTTT. This sequence encodes CASSQARQGWTGELFF.

The chain employs TRBV30 and TRBJ1-2, with a possible D match to TRBD1 (5 bases). V was cut by 2 bases and J by 5 bases, with 15 bases left in between. The length of the CDR3 is 14 residues. CDR1 is GTSNPN, CDR2 SVGIG, per germline (reference sequence). CDR3 sequence (DNA): TGTGCCTGGAGTAGGGACGGCGGAGGGTATGGCTACACCTTC. It specifies CAWSRDGGGYGYTF.

The rearrangement links TRBV30 to TRBJ2-1; 7 bases map to TRBD1. Germline CDR1 and CDR2: GTSNPN and SVGIG (reference sequence). Trimming took 2 bases from V and 0 from J; bases not matched to a gene: 4. The CDR3 sequence is 15 residues long. The CDR3, as DNA: TGTGCCTGGAGTAAAGGGGGCTCCTCCTACAATGAGCAGTTCTTC. As protein: CAWSKGGSSYNEQFF.

V and J are TRBV6-5 and TRBJ1-3, with 9 bases aligning to TRBD1. This CDR3 has 14 amino acids. Per germline, CDR1 MNHEY and CDR2 SVGAGI. The V gene end was trimmed by 11 bases and the J gene end by 3 bases; junction bases not matched to a gene: 8. CDR3: CAGPDRGFGNTIYF. CDR3 DNA sequence: TGTGCCGGCCCGGACAGGGGATTTGGAAACACCATATATTTT.

This sequence joins TRBV29-1 and TRBJ1-4; the match to TRBD1 covers 8 bases. Germline V gene sequence: CDR1 SQVTM, CDR2 ANQGSEA. Germline trimming cut 5 bases from V and 6 bases from J; bases unmatched to any gene: 5. The length of the CDR3 is 13 residues. The CDR3 DNA is TGCAGCGTTACCACAGGGGGGGATGAAAAACTGTTTTTT. It encodes CSVTTGGDEKLFF.

The rearrangement links TRBV6-5 to TRBJ1-1; no reliable D call. Trimming took 6 bases from V and 8 from J, leaving 10 bases between them. From germline, CDR1 is MNHEY and CDR2 SVGAGI. This CDR3 contains 11 residues. In DNA form, the CDR3 reads TGTGCCAGCAGCTCTAGTATAGAAGCTTTCTTT. It specifies CASSSSIEAFF.